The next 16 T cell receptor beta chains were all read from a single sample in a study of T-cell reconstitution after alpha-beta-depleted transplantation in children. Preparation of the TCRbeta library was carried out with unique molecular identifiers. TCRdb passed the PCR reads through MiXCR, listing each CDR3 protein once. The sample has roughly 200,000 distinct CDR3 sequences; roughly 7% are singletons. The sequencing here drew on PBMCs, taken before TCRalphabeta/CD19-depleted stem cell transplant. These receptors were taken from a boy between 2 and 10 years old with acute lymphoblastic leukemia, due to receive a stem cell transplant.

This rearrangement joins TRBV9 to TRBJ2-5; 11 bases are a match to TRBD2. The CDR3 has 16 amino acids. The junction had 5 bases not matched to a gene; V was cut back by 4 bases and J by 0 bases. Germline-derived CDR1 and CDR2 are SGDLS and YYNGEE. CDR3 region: CASSPLAGGNQETQYF. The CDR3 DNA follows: TGTGCCAGCAGCCCCCTAGCGGGGGGTAACCAAGAGACCCAGTACTTC.

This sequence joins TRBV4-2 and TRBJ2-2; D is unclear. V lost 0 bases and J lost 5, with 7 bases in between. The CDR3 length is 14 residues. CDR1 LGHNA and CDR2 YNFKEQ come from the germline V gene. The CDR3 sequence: CASSQDITTGELFF. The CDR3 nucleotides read TGTGCCAGCAGCCAAGATATCACGACCGGGGAGCTGTTTTTT.

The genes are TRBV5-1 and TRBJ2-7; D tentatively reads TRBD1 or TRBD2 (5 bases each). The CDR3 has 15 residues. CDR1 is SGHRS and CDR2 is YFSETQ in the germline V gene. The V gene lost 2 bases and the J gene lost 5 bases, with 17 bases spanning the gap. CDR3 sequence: CASSLSGRLGDEQYF. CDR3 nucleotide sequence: TGCGCCAGCAGCTTAAGTGGCAGGCTGGGGGACGAGCAGTACTTC.

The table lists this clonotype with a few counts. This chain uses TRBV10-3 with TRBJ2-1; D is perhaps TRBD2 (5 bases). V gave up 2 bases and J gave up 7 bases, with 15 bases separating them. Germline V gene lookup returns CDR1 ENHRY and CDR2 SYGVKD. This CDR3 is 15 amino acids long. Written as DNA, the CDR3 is TGTGCCATCAGTGAGGCATCAGACTATCGGAATGAGCAGTTCTTC. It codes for CAISEASDYRNEQFF.

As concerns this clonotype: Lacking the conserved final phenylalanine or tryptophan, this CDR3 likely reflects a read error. CDR3 nucleotides: TGTGCCAGCAGCTGGGGACAGGGGGTAGGCTATGGCTACACCTGC. This gives the protein CASSWGQGVGYGYTC. J is TRBJ1-2 and V is TRBV7-8, with TRBD1 matching 11 bases. Germline CDR1 reads SGHVS; CDR2 reads FQNEAQ. J was trimmed by 4 bases and V by 4 bases; bases with no gene match: 5. The CDR3 consists of 15 residues.

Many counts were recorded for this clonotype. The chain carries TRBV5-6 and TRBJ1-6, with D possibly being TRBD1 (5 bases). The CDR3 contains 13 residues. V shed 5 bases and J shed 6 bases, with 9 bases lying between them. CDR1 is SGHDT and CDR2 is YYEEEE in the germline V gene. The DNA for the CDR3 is TGTGCCAGCAGACAAGACAGTAATTCACCCCTCCACTTT. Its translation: CASRQDSNSPLHF.

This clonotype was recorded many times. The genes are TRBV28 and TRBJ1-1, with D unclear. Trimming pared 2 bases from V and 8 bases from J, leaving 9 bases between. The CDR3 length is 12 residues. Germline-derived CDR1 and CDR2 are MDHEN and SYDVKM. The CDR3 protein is CASSLPRAEAFF. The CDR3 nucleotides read TGTGCCAGCAGTTTACCAAGGGCGGAAGCTTTCTTT. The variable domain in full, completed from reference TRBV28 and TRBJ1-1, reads DVKVTQSSRYLVKRTGEKVFLECVQDMDHENMFWYRQDPGLGLRLIYFSYDVKMKEKGDIPEGYSVSREKKERFSLILESASTNQTSMYLCASSLPRAEAFFGQGTRLTVV.

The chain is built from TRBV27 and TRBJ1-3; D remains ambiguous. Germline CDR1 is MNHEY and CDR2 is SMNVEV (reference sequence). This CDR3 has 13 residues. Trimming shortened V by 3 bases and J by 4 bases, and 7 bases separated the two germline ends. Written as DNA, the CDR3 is TGTGCCAGCAGTTTCGGGATAGGAAACACCATATATTTT. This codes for CASSFGIGNTIYF.

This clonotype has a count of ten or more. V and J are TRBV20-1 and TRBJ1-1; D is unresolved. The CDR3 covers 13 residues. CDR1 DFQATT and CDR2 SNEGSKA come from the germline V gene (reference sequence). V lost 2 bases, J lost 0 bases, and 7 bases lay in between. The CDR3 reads CSARRGMNTEAFF. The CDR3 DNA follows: TGCAGTGCTAGACGGGGTATGAACACTGAAGCTTTCTTT.

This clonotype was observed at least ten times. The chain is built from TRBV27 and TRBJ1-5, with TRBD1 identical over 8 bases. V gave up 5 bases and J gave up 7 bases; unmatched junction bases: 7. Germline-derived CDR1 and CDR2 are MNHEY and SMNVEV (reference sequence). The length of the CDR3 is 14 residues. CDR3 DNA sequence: TGTGCCAGCAGTCCTACAGGGGGGAGGCAGCCCCAGCATTTT. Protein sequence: CASSPTGGRQPQHF.

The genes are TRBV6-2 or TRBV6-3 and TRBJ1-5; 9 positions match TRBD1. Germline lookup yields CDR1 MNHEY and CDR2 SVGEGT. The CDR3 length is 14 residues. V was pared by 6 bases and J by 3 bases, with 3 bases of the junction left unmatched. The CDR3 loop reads CASRDRGPNQPQHF. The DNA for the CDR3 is TGTGCCAGCAGGGACAGGGGCCCCAATCAGCCCCAGCATTTT.

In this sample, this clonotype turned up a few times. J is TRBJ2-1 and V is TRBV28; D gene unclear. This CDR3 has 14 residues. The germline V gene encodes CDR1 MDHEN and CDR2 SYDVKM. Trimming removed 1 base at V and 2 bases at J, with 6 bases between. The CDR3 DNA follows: TGTGCCAGCAGTTTATTTTTGGCCTACAATGAGCAGTTCTTC. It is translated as CASSLFLAYNEQFF. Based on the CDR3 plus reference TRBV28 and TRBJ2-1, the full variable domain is DVKVTQSSRYLVKRTGEKVFLECVQDMDHENMFWYRQDPGLGLRLIYFSYDVKMKEKGDIPEGYSVSREKKERFSLILESASTNQTSMYLCASSLFLAYNEQFFGPGTRLTVL.

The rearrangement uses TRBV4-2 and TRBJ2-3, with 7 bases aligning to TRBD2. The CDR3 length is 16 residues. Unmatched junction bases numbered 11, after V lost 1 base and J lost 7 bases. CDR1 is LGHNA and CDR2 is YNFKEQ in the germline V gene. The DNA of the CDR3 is TGTGCCAGCAGCCAAGCGGGAGGCGCCCAGGGATATACGCAGTATTTT. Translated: CASSQAGGAQGYTQYF.

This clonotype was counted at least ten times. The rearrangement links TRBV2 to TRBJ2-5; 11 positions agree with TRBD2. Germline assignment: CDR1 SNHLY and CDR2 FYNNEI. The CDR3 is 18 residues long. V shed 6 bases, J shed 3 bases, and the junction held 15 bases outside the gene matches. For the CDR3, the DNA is TGTGCCAGCAGATCATTATCAAGATTGGGACTAGCGGAAGAGACCCAGTACTTC. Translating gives CASRSLSRLGLAEETQYF.

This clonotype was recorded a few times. In DNA form, the CDR3 reads TGTGCCAGCAGTTTCTCGATAACAGAGACCCAGTACTTC. Its protein product is CASSFSITETQYF. The chain has TRBV28 and TRBJ2-5; D not certain. The ends were cut back, 3 bases at V and 4 bases at J, with 9 bases in the middle. This CDR3 is built from 13 residues. Germline V CDR1 and CDR2: MDHEN, SYDVKM.

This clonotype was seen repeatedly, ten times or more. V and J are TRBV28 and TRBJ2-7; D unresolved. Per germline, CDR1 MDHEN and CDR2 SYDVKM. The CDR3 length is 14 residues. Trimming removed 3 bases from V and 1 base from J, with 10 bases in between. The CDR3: CASSFRMGSYEQYF. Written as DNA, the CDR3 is TGTGCCAGCAGTTTCAGGATGGGTTCCTACGAGCAGTACTTC.